The following is a T cell receptor beta chain sequence with its context. This clonotype was counted at least ten times. Its antigen is currently not known. No base quality information exists; no much larger clone differs at one position. The record originates from a study of breast tumors, draining lymph nodes, adjacent tissues listed by TCRdb under 2016. Study-wide context: The study compared TCR beta repertoires across tumor, adjacent nontumor tissue and axillary lymph nodes from breast cancer patients. The study aimed to assess the relationships and possible T-cell exchange between tumor, surrounding tissue and draining lymph node repertoires in human breast cancer.

Summary of the overall study and its limitations: The similarity between tumor and nontumor tissue repertoires was significantly greater in luminal-like breast cancer than in basal-like breast cancer. Tumor T-cell repertoires showed less diversity than lymph node repertoires and more diversity than nontumor tissue repertoires, and tumor T-cell repertoires showed preferential V and J gene usage. The study presented the conclusion that tumor T cells originate in lymph nodes as consistent with a hypothesis, not as something directly demonstrated. The data were judged consistent with most tumor T cells deriving from the lymph node and then expanding within tumor tissue.

From a lookup of the germline V gene, CDR1 and CDR2 are SGHTA and FQGTGA. The junction shows trimming of 0 bases on V and 0 bases on J, and the gene matches do not reach 3 bases of it. Reading from cysteine to phenylalanine, the CDR3 counts 16 amino acids. The sequence is cut down to CDR3 DNA, 48 bases in frame from base 1. Sequencing instrument: Illumina HiSeq 2000. TCR beta chain libraries were generated through multiplex PCR amplification. High-throughput sequencing was used to analyze the amplified TCR beta chain products. The raw public data were reprocessed by TCRdb itself: fastp quality trimming at Q25, MiXCR clonotype calling, in-frame beta chains only. Rows are combined by CDR3 protein, so each entry shows the most common genes and DNA. This sample is represented by around 70,000 distinct CDR3 sequences; approximately 47% of them were singletons. Of the sample, over 7.5% is held by the ten largest clones.

The receptor was derived from a female donor with breast cancer. Some clones in this sample may be carry-over from other donors' samples. Material: breast tumor tissue. The rearrangement combines TRBV7-3 with TRBJ2-7; 9 junctional bases match TRBD1. The CDR3 protein: CASSLTGTGSSYEQYF. The DNA sequence reads TGTGCCAGCAGCTTAACTGGGACAGGGAGCTCCTACGAGCAGTACTTC.